This is a list of T cell receptor beta chains from one sample in a study of Ad26.COV2.S vaccination and SARS-CoV-2 variants. The repertoire was sequenced with immunoSEQ multiplex PCR; TCRdb's copy has only in-frame clones and lacks some. In the table there are hundreds of thousands of clones, 80% to 90% of which are singletons. The source material was peripheral blood, sampled in a trial of Ad26.COV2.S vaccine versus placebo. The receptors shown here come from a person aged 18 to 59 who received the Ad26.COV2.S COVID-19 vaccine or a placebo. CDR3s include the opening cysteine and the closing phenylalanine or tryptophan. Fields, in order: J gene, clone size, D gene, V gene, CDR3 DNA, CDR3 protein. The D gene is left open where the match is weak. Not every row has a clone size; where given, it reads once, few, many or a size class.

TRBJ1-6 | NA | TRBD1 | TRBV19 | TGTGCCAGTAGTATCCGGCGGACAGGGGACTCACCCCTCCACTTT | CASSIRRTGDSPLHF
TRBJ1-4 | NA | TRBD1 | TRBV7-2 | TGTGCCAGCAGCTTAGGACAGGGCAGTGAAAAACTGTTTTTT | CASSLGQGSEKLFF
TRBJ2-7 | NA | NA | TRBV27 | TGTGCCAGCAGTTTGTCAAGTAGCGGCGAGCAGTACTTC | CASSLSSSGEQYF
TRBJ2-3 | NA | TRBD2 | TRBV18 | TGTGCCAGCTCACCTAGCGGGGGGGCTTCTAGCACAGATACGCAGTATTTT | CASSPSGGASSTDTQYF
TRBJ2-6 | NA | TRBD1 | TRBV25-1 | TGTGCCAGCAGTTGGACAGGCAACGTCCTGACTTTC | CASSWTGNVLTF
TRBJ1-2 | NA | TRBD1 | TRBV16 | TGTGCCAGCAGCCTCACGGACAGGGTGAATGGCTACACCTTC | CASSLTDRVNGYTF
TRBJ2-7 | once | TRBD2 | TRBV3-1/TRBV3-2 | TGTGCCAGCAGCGGCAGCGGGAGAGGATACGAGCAGTACTTC | CASSGSGRGYEQYF
TRBJ2-5 | NA | NA | TRBV9 | TGTGCCAGCAGCGTAGTGGGTCAAGAGACCCAGTACTTC | CASSVVGQETQYF
TRBJ1-4 | NA | NA | TRBV29-1 | TGCAGCGTACAGTCGGACACCGGGACTAATGAAAAACTGTTTTTT | CSVQSDTGTNEKLFF
TRBJ1-3 | NA | NA | TRBV6-5 | TGTGCCAGCAGATCTCGAAACACCATATATTTT | CASRSRNTIYF
TRBJ2-3 | NA | NA | TRBV18 | TGTGCCAGCTCACCGACTAGTATCGGCACAGATACGCAGTATTTT | CASSPTSIGTDTQYF
TRBJ1-4 | NA | NA | TRBV7-6 | TGTGCCAGCAGCTTAGAGGCCGGGGGGATATCTGATGAAAAACTGTTTTTT | CASSLEAGGISDEKLFF